This T cell receptor (beta chain) was retrieved from a study of blood T cells in healthy people across ages. Individuals who donated were healthy Caucasians from Russia aged about 6 to 95. Sample-barcoded 5' priming and a J-beta primer mix drove a second PCR of roughly 6 to 12 cycles. TCRdb analysed the 5' RACE reads with MiXCR anew, one entry per CDR3 protein. Among roughly 1.7 million distinct CDR3 sequences listed, 34% were seen once. CDR3 length: 14 amino acids. Trimming took off 3 bases at V and 7 bases at J, with 15 bases between the two ends. The germline gives CDR1 SQVTM, CDR2 ANQGSEA. The clonotype comes from a woman between 25 and 40 years old in good health. The rearrangement uses TRBV29-1 and TRBJ2-2; tentatively, D is TRBD2 (5 bases). Sequencing was performed on blood. The CDR3 nucleotides are TGCAGCGTTGAGTTGGAGCAGGCGGGCGGGGAGCTGTTTTTT. Translating it yields CSVELEQAGGELFF.